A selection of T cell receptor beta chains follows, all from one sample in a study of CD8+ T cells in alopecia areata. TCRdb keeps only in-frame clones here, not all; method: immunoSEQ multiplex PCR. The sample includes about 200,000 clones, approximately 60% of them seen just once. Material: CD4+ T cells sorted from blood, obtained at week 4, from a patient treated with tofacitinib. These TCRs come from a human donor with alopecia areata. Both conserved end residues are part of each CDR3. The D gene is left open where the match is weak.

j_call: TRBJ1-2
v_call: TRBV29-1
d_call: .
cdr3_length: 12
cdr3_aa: CSVEVLDHGYTF

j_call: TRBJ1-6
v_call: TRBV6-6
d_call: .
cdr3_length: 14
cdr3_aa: CASRRQGFGSPLHF

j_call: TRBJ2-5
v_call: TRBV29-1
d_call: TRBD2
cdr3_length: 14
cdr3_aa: CSVEWLAGKETQYF

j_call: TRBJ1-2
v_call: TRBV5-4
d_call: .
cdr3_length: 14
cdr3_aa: CASSLEGINYGYTF

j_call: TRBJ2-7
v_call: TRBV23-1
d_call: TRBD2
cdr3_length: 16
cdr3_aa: CASSHATSGAYYEQYF

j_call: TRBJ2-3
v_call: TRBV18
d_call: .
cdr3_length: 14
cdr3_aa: CASSPPGVADTQYF

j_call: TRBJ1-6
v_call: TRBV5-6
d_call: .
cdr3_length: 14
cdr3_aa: CASSWGAAKSPLHF

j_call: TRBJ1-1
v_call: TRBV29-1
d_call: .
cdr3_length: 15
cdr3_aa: CSVAPILNMNTEAFF

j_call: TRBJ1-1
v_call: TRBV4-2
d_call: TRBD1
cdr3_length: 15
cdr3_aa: CASSQGTGLNTEAFF

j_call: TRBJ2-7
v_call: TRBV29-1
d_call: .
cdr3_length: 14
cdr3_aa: CSVAVSRSAYEQYF

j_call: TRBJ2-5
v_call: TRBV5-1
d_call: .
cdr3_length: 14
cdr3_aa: CASSPVTGMETQYF

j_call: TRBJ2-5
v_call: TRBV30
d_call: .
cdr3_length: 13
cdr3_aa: CAWSEGGSRTQYF

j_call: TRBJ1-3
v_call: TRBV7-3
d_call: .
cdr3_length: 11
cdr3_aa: CASSSGNTIYF

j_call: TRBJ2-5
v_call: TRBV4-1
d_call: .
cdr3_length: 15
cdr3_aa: CASSQDLGVLRTQYF

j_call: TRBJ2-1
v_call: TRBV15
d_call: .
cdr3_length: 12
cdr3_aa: CATSRVRDEQFF

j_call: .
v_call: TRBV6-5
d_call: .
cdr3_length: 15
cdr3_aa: CASSYEAGSTYEQYF

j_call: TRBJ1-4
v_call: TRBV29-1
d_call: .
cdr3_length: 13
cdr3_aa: CSVGLGPGGKLFF

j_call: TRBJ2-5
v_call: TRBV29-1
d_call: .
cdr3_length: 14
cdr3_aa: CSVGRGGHGETQYF

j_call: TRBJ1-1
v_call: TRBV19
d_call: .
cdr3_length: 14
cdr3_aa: CASSPQAGMTEAFF

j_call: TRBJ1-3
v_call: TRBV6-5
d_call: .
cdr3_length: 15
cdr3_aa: CASSHRQFSGNTIYF

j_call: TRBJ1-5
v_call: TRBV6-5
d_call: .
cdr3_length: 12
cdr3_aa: CAIAAGDQPQHF

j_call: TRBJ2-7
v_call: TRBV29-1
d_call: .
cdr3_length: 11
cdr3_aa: CSVAAVYEQYF

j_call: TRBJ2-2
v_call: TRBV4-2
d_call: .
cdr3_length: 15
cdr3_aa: CASSQVIAGPGELFF

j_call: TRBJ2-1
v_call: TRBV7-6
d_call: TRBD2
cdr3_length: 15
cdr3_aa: CASRSLAGGNNEQFF

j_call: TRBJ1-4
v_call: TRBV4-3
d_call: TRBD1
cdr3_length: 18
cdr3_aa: CASSPERGQVLGNEKLFF

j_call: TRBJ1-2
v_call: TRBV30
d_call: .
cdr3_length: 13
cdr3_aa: CAWSLGASYGYTF

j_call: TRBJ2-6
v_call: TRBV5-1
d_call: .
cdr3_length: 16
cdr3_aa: CASSLSTNSGANVLTF

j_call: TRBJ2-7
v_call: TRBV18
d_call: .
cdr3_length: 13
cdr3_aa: CASSPGASGEQYF

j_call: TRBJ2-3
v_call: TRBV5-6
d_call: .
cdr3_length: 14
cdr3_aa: CASSFAPGSDTQYF

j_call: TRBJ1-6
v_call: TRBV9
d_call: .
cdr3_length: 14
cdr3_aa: CASSVEQGSSPLHF

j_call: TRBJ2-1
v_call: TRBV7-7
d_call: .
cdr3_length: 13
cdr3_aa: CASSLIGDNEQFF

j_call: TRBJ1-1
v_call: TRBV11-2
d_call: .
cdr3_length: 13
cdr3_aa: CASSLGLDTEAFF

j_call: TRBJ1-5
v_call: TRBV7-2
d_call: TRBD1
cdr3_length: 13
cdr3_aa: CASSLDRGQPQHF